Sequencing of this T cell receptor (beta chain) was carried out in a study of T cell responses to AZD1222 COVID-19 vaccine (dated by TCRdb to about 2021). About the full investigation: AZD1222 recipients with second doses at about 4 weeks or about 12 weeks were pooled, because spike-specific TCR depth and breadth did not differ between schedules. Trial participants were enrolled by age into 18-55, 56-69 and 70-plus year subgroups, with around 140, 26 and 57 TCR-sequenced participants respectively. TCR sequencing was performed for approximately 240 trial participants, of whom about 200 were given two doses of AZD1222 and around 25 were given two doses of MenACWY control vaccine.

Read against the paper, the sample's time point label means: baseline before first vaccination. Vaccinee samples came from UK trials COV001 and COV002, including a single-blind randomized controlled phase 2/3 trial of AZD1222 (ChAdOx1 nCoV-19) in healthy adults. Trial participant PBMC samples were collected at day 0 and day 28 after the second dose for TCRbeta chain sequencing. The CDR3 regions of human TCRbeta chains were analyzed by immunosequencing. As for the original processing: Repertoire TCRs were matched against a reference library of SARS-CoV-2-specific TCRs generated with the MIRA antigen-specificity platform. Breadth meant the fraction of unique TCRs that were SARS-CoV-2-associated, whereas depth meant the fraction of total T cells that were SARS-CoV-2-associated. Each spike-specific TCR was assigned to its reactive spike region and to a CD4 or CD8 class using the MIRA data. Log10-transformed breadth and depth values were compared by one-way ANOVA with Sidak's multiple comparisons tests. Held by TCRdb, this immuneACCESS table contains in-frame sequences only and omits some clones. Under half of the omission traces to an unresolved V gene where checked; the cause of the rest is unknown. V and J calls and clone size are as listed in that table; D and trimming were resolved from the DNA. The table for this sample lists 100,000 to 150,000 clones; around 94% of them were counted only once. In total, the top ten clones hold approximately 6.3% of the sample.

Points on this clone: Its binding antigen is unknown. Base qualities are not at hand, and no much larger clone is one base apart.

Study-wide findings and limitations: A significant rise in spike-specific TCR breadth and depth was observed after two AZD1222 doses relative to day 0 and relative to MenACWY recipients. Because no samples from the day 14 peak response were available, repertoires could be characterized only after the peak T cell response. The 56-69-year group was small, and its depth increase did not reach significance, likely because of low power. The vaccine-associated CD4 TCRs covered the entire spike protein, and the dominant responses fell in regions 160-218 and 743-854. Conclusions about previously exposed vaccinees are limited, since just 5 to 7 AZD1222 recipients were seropositive for SARS-CoV-2 at baseline. Nearly half of unique spike-specific TCRs reportedly recognized epitopes outside regions mutated in the B.1.351 and B.1.1.7 variants. Participants were mostly white British and included more females than males, and it was suggested by the authors that clonal diversity may have been underestimated.

This material consisted of peripheral blood, taken on day 0 of AZD1222 vaccination. The origin of this receptor is an adult in good health.

The CDR3 region reads CASSPGTSGRNIQYF. The DNA sequence is TGTGCCAGCAGCCCGGGGACTAGCGGGAGGAACATTCAGTACTTC. This sequence uses TRBV11-1 and TRBJ2-4, with 15 bases in between that match TRBD2. The CDR3 runs 15 amino acids, cysteine and phenylalanine included. Left in the record is the CDR3 DNA by itself, 45 bases read in frame from the first base. Sequences SGHAT (CDR1) and FQDESV (CDR2) are obtained from the germline V gene (reference sequence). Here V drops 5 bases and J drops 7 bases, and the junction holds 3 bases not matched to any gene.